This TCR beta chain stems from a study of cytomegalovirus exposure and HLA in healthy donors listed by TCRdb under 2017. For context, the study as a whole: In an earlier analysis of roughly 590 of the donors, approximately 300 Gb of sequence data and roughly 100 million unique TCR beta sequences from 180 million or so T cells were reported. HLA typing included class I and class II loci at four-digit resolution. The study aimed to test whether cataloging public T cell receptors could reveal signatures of past pathogen exposure. A later analysis re-analyzed previously published TCR beta repertoires from about 730 donors and added high-resolution HLA genotyping to study TCR occurrence patterns. Genome-wide SNP genotypes for about three fifths of the roughly 670 donors were used in a later genetic analysis, which treated that subset as a discovery cohort. To decide whether each TCR beta V gene segment behaved as functional or pseudogenic, an earlier analysis of some 600 of the donors relied on high-throughput TCR beta sequencing. High-throughput TCR immunosequencing, statistical association of individual TCRs with disease status, and machine learning were combined to predict cytomegalovirus infection status. Every discovery cohort repertoire had been produced on one sequencing platform. Typing coverage differed by locus: A, B, C, DRB1 and DQB1 were typed in roughly 620-630 donors, DQA1 in roughly 510, DPA1 in over 600, and DPB1 in just under 480. In addition to the first cohort of around 670 subjects, a separate validation cohort of approximately 130 different subjects was used. Because of strong linkage in the cohort, five DR-DQ haplotypes were treated as single units for association and clustering. The study used immunosequencing to profile the T cell repertoires of around 600 subjects and linked those repertoires to cytomegalovirus serostatus. In the later analysis, no new phenotypic data were used to find candidate immune exposures; instead, reliance was placed on TCR beta sequences and their occurrence across donors. Approximately 300 gigabases of sequencing data and approximately 91 million unique TCR sequences made up an early release that covered approximately 650 HLA-typed donors. Alongside the repertoire data, information on donor age, sex, ethnicity and CMV serostatus was compiled. Of the roughly 400 genotyped donors, about 80% fell in the genetic ancestry cluster associated with self-reported Caucasian donors. Among about 400 genotyped donors of the cohort, an average of roughly 230,000 unique TCR beta nucleotide sequences was sequenced per donor, of which 15% to 20% were non-productive. Broader findings and caveats from the paper: Some IMGT-functional V segments, including TRBV6-2 and TRBV6-3, could not be told apart with the 87-base-pair reads, so those segments were excluded. A later analysis found that TCR association rates varied across HLA loci, with DRB1 alleles showing the most associated TCRs and HLA-C alleles the fewest. In this cohort, only TCR beta chains were sequenced, and detectable features were limited by the absence of alpha or paired-chain data. In a later genetic analysis, fewer N-insertions in productive TCRs were reported among donors in an Asian-associated ancestry cluster than the roughly 700-donor mean. In a later analysis, most CMV-associated TCR beta chains were found to appear HLA-restricted, with HLA associations seemingly driven largely by CMV exposure. Most TCR sequences were observed very rarely across donors, whereas some public TCRs were present in many individuals. In vitro tests confirmed that a few of the cytomegalovirus-associated TCR beta chains recognize cytomegalovirus antigens. The presence/absence analyses assumed that sequencing depth was roughly uniform across donors, and that assumption may not be true. In both the original and validation cohorts, the classifier was reported to diagnose cytomegalovirus status with high specificity and sensitivity. Specific HLA alleles were associated with more than 15,000 TCR beta sequences at a false discovery rate of 0.05 in a later analysis. Because counts were too low, seventeen rarely observed V segments, including chromosome 9 orphons, were excluded from the earlier analysis of under 650 of the donors. A cluster of highly shared sequence variants was judged likely to be a technical artifact of the sequencing pipeline. Because HLA typing was unavailable for some donors at each locus, only the typed subset was used in association tests. Correlated functional status among segregating V segments might be attributable to linkage disequilibrium, but an unknown experimental factor could not be ruled out. According to a later analysis, parvovirus B19, influenza, CMV and Epstein-Barr virus appeared linked to several top co-occurrence clusters. Broadly in line with IMGT annotations, most TCR beta V segments showed up in productive rearrangements about 90% or about 30% of the time in an earlier analysis of several hundred of the donors. V-gene and J-gene trimming of TCR beta chains was associated with a missense DCLRE1C variant in a later genetic analysis, and the association was replicated in an independent cohort. Compared with equally common non-associated chains, HLA-associated TCR beta chains in a later analysis were more clonally expanded and had lower generation probabilities. The study listed 170 or so TCR beta chains as associated with cytomegalovirus. Immune exposure information for the cohort was limited to CMV serostatus. Strong co-occurrence of HLA alleles, especially DR and DQ, made assigning TCR associations to individual alleles difficult. According to the authors, the approach could potentially be generalized to other disease states and immunological phenotypes. A further reported finding was that TCR beta sequences accurately predicted the HLA-A and HLA-B alleles for most subjects in the first cohort.

This clone was recorded only once. This receptor's antigen is unknown. No much larger clone is present one base from it, and per-base qualities are unavailable. The cohort consisted of 650 to 700 healthy bone marrow donors. All cohort members were sampled while nominally healthy, although unrecorded immune exposures were likely present. The donor tested CMV seropositive and was one of the 289 seropositive cohort members. A peripheral blood sample was collected from each donor, and TCR beta sequencing was performed on peripheral blood mononuclear cells. Genomic DNA was extracted from the blood cell samples with the Qiagen DNeasy Blood Extraction Kit. The cysteine opens and the phenylalanine closes a CDR3 of 16 amino acids. Only the CDR3 part of the read is kept: 48 bases, read in frame from the first base. V is cut back by 2 bases and J by 3 bases, with 5 bases in the junction unmatched. CDR1 MRHNA and CDR2 SNTAGT are derived from the germline V gene.

Libraries were made using the immunoSEQ multiplex PCR assay. A mixture of 60 forward primers for TCR Vbeta segments and 13 reverse primers for TCR Jbeta segments was used in the multiplex PCR. The CDR3 region of rearranged TCR beta genes was amplified from genomic DNA by a multiplex PCR assay. On the Illumina HiSeq System, the amplified TCR beta libraries were sequenced as 87-base-pair reads. In the source study's methods: A later analysis tallied around 80 million unique TCR beta chains across the 640 or so repertoires, and about 12 million of those chains were shared by two or more donors. To remove PCR and sequencing errors, raw reads were error-corrected and collapsed into unique sequences using a nearest-neighbor algorithm that merged closely related sequences. Alignment of CDR3 sequences to IMGT reference sequences was used to assign V, D and J gene segments. Each retained sequence needed at least a six-nucleotide match to both a V gene segment and a J gene segment. Rearrangements were classified as productive when the CDR3 lacked stop codons and remained in frame with V and J, and all other rearrangements were classified as non-productive. CDR3 was defined by IMGT convention, running from the second conserved V-encoded cysteine to the conserved J-encoded phenylalanine. Sequences without an unambiguous match to a single V gene segment were excluded from the earlier analysis of 450 to 750 of the donors. An earlier analysis of almost 600 of the donors classified V segments as functional when productive rearrangements were above 56.7% and as segregating when the standard deviation between donors was above 5%. A statistical classification framework was developed to diagnose cytomegalovirus status using the catalog of TCR beta chain sequences. V and J gene assignment, in a later analysis, came from comparing TCR nucleotide sequences with IMGT/GENE-DB human TR gene sequences. Using the TCRdist pipeline, a later analysis assigned CDR3 sequences along with most-parsimonious VDJ recombination scenarios. In a later analysis, every TCR beta chain was defined by the combination of its CDR3 amino acid sequence and its V-gene family, and reads without a unique V-gene family were dropped. As a way to deal with suspected cross-contamination and a sequencing artifact, a later analysis dropped approximately 590 nucleotide sequences that were highly shared and had low generation probability. A later analysis calculated a clonal expansion index for each public chain from normalized within-repertoire ranks of inferred template counts. In a later analysis, generation probabilities were computed with a VDJ recombination model fitted to out-of-frame rearrangements, and the resulting probabilities were checked against IGoR. Hypergeometric tests were used in a later analysis to score TCR-TCR, TCR-HLA and TCR-CMV co-occurrence, with a repertoire-size bias correction applied to the TCR pairs. A later analysis estimated false discovery rates by permuting HLA or CMV assignments 20 times. A later analysis grouped co-occurring TCRs with DBSCAN, adding TCRdist sequence similarity when clustering within HLA-allele-positive subsets. Repertoires with fewer than 30,000 or more than 120,000 public chains, plus five repertoires with anomalous nucleotide sharing, were excluded from co-occurrence clustering. Held by TCRdb, this immuneACCESS table contains in-frame sequences only and omits some clones. Under half of the omission traces to an unresolved V gene where checked; the cause of the rest is unknown. The DNA gave D and trimming, while V, J and clone size come from that table. The table for this sample lists fewer than 200,000 clones; approximately 84% of them were counted only once. The ten largest account for approximately 2% of the sample.

Sequencing was done on a sample of PBMCs. Here the chain combines TRBV6-4 and TRBJ2-3, and TRBD2 matches 10 of the central bases. The source of this sequence is a man aged 18 to 29 in good health and CMV-seropositive. The DNA reads as follows: TGTGCCAGCAGTGACACAGCGGGGGGGCCTACAGATACGCAGTATTTT. Its translation is CASSDTAGGPTDTQYF.